This T cell receptor (beta chain) was found in a study of OX40 agonist ivuxolimab in advanced cancers. V shed 3 bases and J shed 8 bases, with 7 bases lying between them. This CDR3 region has 12 residues. The germline CDR1 and CDR2 sequences are KGHSH and LQKENI. Comments on this clone: Its antigen is as yet unknown.

Patients who had autoimmune disease history or got systemic immunosuppression were left out. The repertoire was sequenced with immunoSEQ multiplex PCR; TCRdb's copy has only in-frame clones and lacks some. The table lists about 94,000 clones, over 75% of them singletons. Study results and caveats: Individuals who were partial responders at 0.1-3.0 mg/kg had clonal expansion that ranked among the lowest.

The rearrangement uses TRBV18 and TRBJ1-4; no definite D call. This receptor was identified in an adult with an advanced solid tumor such as melanoma, head and neck, liver or kidney cancer. Sequencing was performed on CD4+ or CD8+ T cells sorted from blood, taken in a trial of the OX40 agonist ivuxolimab. The CDR3 DNA reads TGTGCCAGCTCACCTGGATCAGAAAAACTGTTTTTT. Its translation is CASSPGSEKLFF.